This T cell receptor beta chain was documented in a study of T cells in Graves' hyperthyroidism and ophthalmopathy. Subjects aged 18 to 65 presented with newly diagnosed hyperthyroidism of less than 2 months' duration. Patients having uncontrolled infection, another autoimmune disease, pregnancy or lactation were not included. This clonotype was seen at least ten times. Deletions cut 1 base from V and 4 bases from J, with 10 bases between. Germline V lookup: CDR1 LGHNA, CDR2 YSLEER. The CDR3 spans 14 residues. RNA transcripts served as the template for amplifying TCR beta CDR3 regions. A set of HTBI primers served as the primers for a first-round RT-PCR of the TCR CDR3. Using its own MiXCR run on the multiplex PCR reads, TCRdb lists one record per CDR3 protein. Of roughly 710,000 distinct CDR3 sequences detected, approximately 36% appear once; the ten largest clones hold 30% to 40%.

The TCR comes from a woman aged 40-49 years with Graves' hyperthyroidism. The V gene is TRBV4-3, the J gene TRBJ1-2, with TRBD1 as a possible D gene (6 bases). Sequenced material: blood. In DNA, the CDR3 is TGCGCCAGCAGCCAAGTCCAAGGGGGCTATGGCTACACCTTC. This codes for CASSQVQGGYGYTF.